Following are 17 T cell receptor beta chains from one sample sequenced in a study of human T cells and chemical hapten exposure. TCRdb re-called the RACE reads with MiXCR, one entry per CDR3 protein. The sample comprises 60,000 to 75,000 distinct CDR3 sequences, around 7% of which are singletons, and about 1.5% rests with the top ten. Noted time point: pre-sensitization, week 0. The treatment here: therapeutic diphenylcyclopropenone sensitization with weekly scalp DPC. The sequencing here drew on whole blood, taken in connection with sensitization to the hapten diphenylcyclopropenone (DPC). Receptor source: a woman aged 25 to 39 with alopecia areata. Some clones in this sample may be carry-over from other donors' samples.

The chain joins TRBV3-1 to TRBJ2-1; D remains ambiguous. With 1 base removed from V and 8 bases from J, the gap between germline ends came to 6 bases. From germline, CDR1 is LGHDT and CDR2 YNNKEL (reference sequence). This CDR3 contains 12 residues. As DNA, the CDR3 is TGTGCCAGCAGCCAAGGCCACCATGAGCAGTTCTTC. Translating it yields CASSQGHHEQFF.

The V gene is TRBV6-1, the J gene TRBJ1-2; possible D gene TRBD1, 5 bases. The germline CDR1 and CDR2 sequences are MNHNS and SASEGT. V was cut by 3 bases and J by 5 bases, with 13 bases left in between. This CDR3 region has 14 residues. The CDR3 DNA is TGTGCCAGCAGTGAGGGAGGGGCGGAATATGGCTACACCTTC. It encodes CASSEGGAEYGYTF.

This clonotype has a count of ten or more. For the CDR3, the DNA is TGTGCCAGCAGCTTAGCGGGGACGGCTAACACTGAAGCTTTCTTT. Translated: CASSLAGTANTEAFF. The chain joins TRBV7-2 to TRBJ1-1, with TRBD1 as a possible D gene (5 bases). Trimming removed 0 bases at V and 2 bases at J, with 10 bases between. Germline V gene sequence: CDR1 SGHTA, CDR2 FQGNSA. The CDR3 loop spans 15 amino acids.

This clonotype was picked up many times. The V and J genes are TRBV30 and TRBJ1-2; D uncertain. V dropped 4 bases and J dropped 8 bases, with 11 bases sitting between them. Germline values: CDR1 GTSNPN, CDR2 SVGIG (reference sequence). The CDR3 runs to 11 residues. DNA for the CDR3: TGTGCCTGGAACCTTGGATACGGCTACACCTTC. Protein product: CAWNLGYGYTF.

This clonotype was counted many times. The chain is built from TRBV6-6 and TRBJ2-7, with 12 bases identical to TRBD2. The CDR3 consists of 16 residues. V trimming: 7 bases; J trimming: 7 bases; junction bases outside the gene matches: 14. Germline-derived CDR1 and CDR2 are MNHNY and SVGAGI (reference sequence). CDR3 nucleotides: TGTGCCAGCATCCGACCCGGGCTAGCGGGGGGGAGTGAGCAGTACTTC. It translates to CASIRPGLAGGSEQYF.

This clonotype was observed at least ten times. This chain joins TRBV12-5 and TRBJ1-1, with 11 bases lining up with TRBD1. The germline V gene encodes CDR1 LGHNT and CDR2 FRNRAP. The V gene end was trimmed by 5 bases and the J gene end by 7 bases; junction bases not matched to a gene: 9. This CDR3 is 15 amino acids long. In nucleotides, the CDR3 is TGTGCTAGTGGTCCGGGGACAGGGGGGTGGGATGAAGCTTTCTTT. Protein sequence: CASGPGTGGWDEAFF.

This clonotype was counted at least ten times. This rearrangement joins TRBV7-9 to TRBJ1-4; D not resolved. V dropped 3 bases and J dropped 2 bases, with 10 bases sitting between them. Germline-derived CDR1 and CDR2 are SEHNR and FQNEAQ (reference sequence). CDR3 length: 15 amino acids. Here the CDR3 DNA reads TGTGCCAGCAGCTTTACGTCCGGGACTAATGAAAAACTGTTTTTT. Translation gives CASSFTSGTNEKLFF.

Only a few counts were recorded for this clonotype. The chain recombines TRBV12-3 or TRBV12-4 with TRBJ1-2; D unresolved. Trimming shortened V by 3 bases and J by 2 bases, and 7 bases separated the two germline ends. The CDR3 extends over 13 amino acids. The CDR3 DNA sequence: TGTGCCAGCAGTTTTCGAGAGAACTATGGCTACACCTTC. It yields the protein CASSFRENYGYTF.

This clonotype has more than one count but fewer than ten. The rearrangement uses TRBV11-2 and TRBJ2-7; the match to TRBD1 covers 8 bases. Trimming at V came to 1 base and at J to 5 bases, leaving 7 bases not matched to a gene. The CDR3 has 15 amino acids. CDR1 and CDR2 from the germline V gene are SGHAT and FQNNGV. The CDR3 loop reads CASSLADRGVDEQYF. The CDR3 nucleotides read TGTGCCAGCAGCTTAGCCGACAGGGGAGTCGACGAGCAGTACTTC. Together with reference TRBV11-2 and TRBJ2-7, the CDR3 gives the full variable domain: EAGVAQSPRYKIIEKRQSVAFWCNPISGHATLYWYQQILGQGPKLLIQFQNNGVVDDSQLPKDRFSAERLKGVDSTLKIQPAKLEDSAVYLCASSLADRGVDEQYFGPGTRLTVT.

This chain joins TRBV7-9 and TRBJ1-1; D is undetermined. Between the trimmed V and J ends, which lost 2 bases and 1 base, there was a span of 14 bases. Looked up from germline, CDR1 is SEHNR and CDR2 is FQNEAQ (reference sequence). CDR3 length equals 16 residues. DNA of the CDR3: TGTGCCAGCAGCTTAAATGGGCCCTTCGCGAACACTGAAGCTTTCTTT. The encoded protein is CASSLNGPFANTEAFF. Combining the CDR3 with reference TRBV7-9 and TRBJ1-1 gives the whole variable domain DTGVSQNPRHKITKRGQNVTFRCDPISEHNRLYWYRQTLGQGPEFLTYFQNEAQLEKSRLLSDRFSAERPKGSFSTLEIQRTEQGDSAMYLCASSLNGPFANTEAFFGQGTRLTVV.

This clonotype was recorded many times. The J gene is TRBJ2-3, the V gene TRBV20-1; D is uncertain. Germline V gene data show CDR1 as DFQATT and CDR2 as SNEGSKA (reference sequence). With 5 bases removed from V and 4 bases from J, the gap between germline ends came to 16 bases. This CDR3 comprises 14 residues. The CDR3 DNA reads as TGCAGTGCTGTGCCACTTCCGACCTCAGATACGCAGTATTTT. The encoded protein is CSAVPLPTSDTQYF.

J is TRBJ1-2 and V is TRBV19; possibly TRBD1 for D (5 bases). In germline, CDR1 is LNHDA, CDR2 SQIVND (reference sequence). Trimming removed 1 base at V and 4 bases at J, with 19 bases between. The CDR3 is 17 residues long. The CDR3 reads CASSIAHRDPGTYGYTF. The CDR3 DNA reads TGTGCCAGTAGTATAGCCCACCGGGACCCGGGGACCTATGGCTACACCTTC.

V and J are TRBV20-1 and TRBJ1-1; 8 nucleotides agree with TRBD1. The CDR3 spans 14 residues. Germline V gene lookup returns CDR1 DFQATT and CDR2 SNEGSKA (reference sequence). With 5 bases clipped from V and 4 bases from J, the junction kept 9 bases outside the gene matches. CDR3 in DNA: TGCAGTGCTCTCCGGGACAGGAGCGTCACTGAAGCTTTCTTT. It translates to CSALRDRSVTEAFF.

The table lists this clonotype with many counts. The CDR3 DNA sequence: TGCAGCGGCTCTGGCATGAACACTGAAGCTTTCTTT. As protein: CSGSGMNTEAFF. The V and J genes are TRBV29-1 and TRBJ1-1, with unresolved D. V dropped 7 bases and J dropped 0 bases, with 9 bases sitting between them. In germline, CDR1 is SQVTM, CDR2 ANQGSEA. The CDR3 length is 12 residues.

The sample holds many counts of this clonotype. The CDR3, as DNA: TGTGCCAGCAGCTTCGACATACCTGGAAACACCATATATTTT. As protein: CASSFDIPGNTIYF. The V call is TRBV12-3 or TRBV12-4, the J call TRBJ1-3; D is unclear. Trimming removed 6 bases at V and 2 bases at J, with 11 bases between. The CDR3 runs to 14 residues.

The chain recombines TRBV7-2 with TRBJ2-3, with 14 bases identical to TRBD2. CDR1 SGHTA and CDR2 FQGNSA come from the germline V gene. This CDR3 spans 16 amino acids. The J segment lost 6 bases and the V segment lost 1 base, leaving 3 bases of the junction unmatched. This chain's CDR3 is CASSLGGLAGGDTQYF. The CDR3 nucleotides are TGTGCCAGCAGCTTAGGTGGACTAGCGGGAGGTGATACGCAGTATTTT.

There are many counts of this clonotype. The chain uses TRBV4-1 and TRBJ2-7; the match to TRBD2 covers 13 bases. The ends lost 4 bases at V and 6 bases at J; junction bases unmatched: 3. Germline V gene sequence: CDR1 MGHRA, CDR2 YSYEKL. The CDR3 runs 14 residues. CDR3 sequence reads: CASSRTSGSPEQYF. In nucleotides, the CDR3 is TGCGCCAGCAGCCGGACTAGCGGGAGCCCCGAGCAGTACTTC.